A selection of T cell receptor beta chains follows, all from one sample in a study of T cells in Graves' hyperthyroidism and ophthalmopathy. TCRdb recomputed calls from the multiplex PCR reads with MiXCR, one row per CDR3 protein. This sample yields approximately 430,000 distinct CDR3 sequences, of which about a sixth are seen a single time; just under 8% belongs to the top ten. Sequencing was performed on blood. These receptors all come from a young woman with Graves' hyperthyroidism. The CDR3 runs from the conserved cysteine through the conserved F or W. D genes are given only for firm matches. Clone size is stated in some rows and not others, as once, few, many or a class when expanded.

many	-	TRBV12-3/TRBV12-4	TRBJ2-7	CASSLFGVNYEQYF	TGTGCCAGCAGTTTATTTGGGGTCAACTACGAGCAGTACTTC
once	TRBD2	TRBV7-9	TRBJ2-3	CASSPPPTRGGREDTQYF	TGTGCCAGCAGTCCTCCCCCTACGCGGGGGGGCCGAGAAGATACGCAGTATTTT
many	-	TRBV7-2	TRBJ2-7	CASSLEPKLPYEQYF	TGTGCCAGCAGCCTAGAACCTAAATTGCCCTACGAGCAGTACTTC
many	TRBD1	TRBV7-2	TRBJ1-4	CASSQDRGGEKLFF	TGTGCCAGCAGCCAAGACAGGGGAGGGGAAAAACTGTTTTTT
-	-	TRBV24-1	TRBJ2-1	CATSEQPYNEQFF	TGTGCCACCAGTGAACAGCCATACAATGAGCAGTTCTTC
few	-	TRBV27	TRBJ1-1	CASSNGGNTEAFF	TGTGCCAGCAGCAACGGTGGGAACACTGAAGCTTTCTTT
few	TRBD1	TRBV6-1	TRBJ1-2	CASSAQPDRGGGYTF	TGTGCCAGCAGCGCCCAACCCGACAGGGGCGGGGGCTACACCTTC
-	-	TRBV19	TRBJ1-6	CASSWDRANSPLHF	TGTGCCAGTAGCTGGGACCGCGCGAATTCACCCCTCCACTTT
many	-	TRBV29-1	TRBJ1-2	CSTGAGGDYGYTF	TGCAGCACTGGGGCAGGAGGAGACTATGGCTACACCTTC
many	-	TRBV20-1	TRBJ2-3	CSARPSAGSKSAQYF	TGCAGTGCTAGACCTTCCGCGGGGTCGAAGTCGGCGCAGTATTTT